The sequence of this T cell receptor (beta chain) was determined in a study of shared clonotypes between healthy human individuals. Some clones are missing from TCRdb's copy, which holds only in-frame ones; the method was immunoSEQ multiplex PCR. In the table there are approximately 2,300,000 clones, roughly 90% of which are singletons. The V gene lost 3 bases and the J gene lost 7 bases, with 10 bases spanning the gap. Germline V gene data show CDR1 as SGHTA and CDR2 as FQGNSA. The CDR3 loop spans 12 amino acids. Both subsets, CD45RA+ naive and CD45RA-negative memory, were split from the CD4+ cells.

The sample consisted of naive CD4+ T cells from PBMCs. The subset is: CD45RA+ positively selected. The chain couples TRBV7-2 to TRBJ2-7; no clear D. The receptor comes from a man aged 18 to 29 in good health. Some clones in this sample may be carry-over from other donors' samples. The CDR3 region has the DNA TGTGCCAGCAGCTTGTTTCTGTCTGAGCAGTACTTC. It translates to CASSLFLSEQYF.